This passage covers 20 T cell receptor beta chains from one sample sequenced in a study of T cells in Graves' hyperthyroidism and ophthalmopathy. Amplified regions were TCR beta CDR3 sequences from RNA transcripts. HTBI primers were used for first-round RT-PCR of the TCR CDR3. Using its own MiXCR run on the multiplex PCR reads, TCRdb lists one record per CDR3 protein. The repertoire includes about 500,000 distinct CDR3 sequences, 46% of them detected once, and 44% sits in the top ten. Sequenced input: peripheral blood or thyroid tissue (not recorded which). All receptors derive from an adult woman with Graves' disease, either hyperthyroidism or ophthalmopathy (not recorded which).

The chain uses TRBV29-1 and TRBJ2-2; perhaps TRBD1 as D (6 bases). From germline, CDR1 is SQVTM and CDR2 ANQGSEA. The CDR3 is 12 amino acids. V lost 4 bases and J 10 bases, leaving 13 bases between the germline ends. The CDR3 sequence: CSVVFGGEELFF. The CDR3 bases are TGCAGCGTTGTGTTTGGGGGCGAGGAGCTGTTTTTT.

Details on this clonotype: This sequence may be a read error, since a much larger clone differs from it by one base. The chain recombines TRBV20-1 with TRBJ2-5; the D is unclear. CDR3 size: 13 residues. Germline CDR1 and CDR2: DFQATT and SNEGSKA (reference sequence). The CDR3: CSKAGGSRETQYF. CDR3 sequence (DNA): TGCAGCAAAGCTGGCGGATCCCGGGAGACCCAGTACTTC.

The J gene is TRBJ1-1, the V gene TRBV7-2, with TRBD1 as a possible D gene (6 bases). Germline V gives CDR1 SGHTA, CDR2 FQGNSA. The CDR3 has 14 amino acids. Trimming stripped 4 bases from V and 1 base from J, with 10 bases between. As DNA, the CDR3 is TGTGCCAGCAGCTACCAGGACAGGAACACTGAAGCTTTCTTT. It specifies CASSYQDRNTEAFF.

The chain recombines TRBV9 with TRBJ1-1; D is unresolved. CDR1 is SGDLS and CDR2 is YYNGEE in the germline V gene. V was cut by 0 bases and J by 0 bases, with 12 bases left in between. The CDR3 is 16 residues long. The CDR3 loop is CASSVGVGYMNTEAFF. The CDR3 nucleotides are TGTGCCAGCAGCGTAGGGGTAGGGTACATGAACACTGAAGCTTTCTTT.

There are many counts of this clonotype. The gene calls are TRBV7-9 and TRBJ1-5; 8 bases line up with TRBD1. J was trimmed by 3 bases and V by 3 bases; bases with no gene match: 1. The CDR3 is made up of 14 amino acids. CDR1 is SEHNR and CDR2 is FQNEAQ in the germline V gene (reference sequence). The CDR3 DNA reads TGTGCCAGCAGCTTGGACAGGGCCAATCAGCCCCAGCATTTT. Amino acid sequence: CASSLDRANQPQHF.

This sequence joins TRBV29-1 and TRBJ2-7; 7 nucleotides match TRBD2. The CDR3 totals 13 residues. CDR1 is SQVTM and CDR2 is ANQGSEA in the germline V gene. V was clipped by 8 bases and J by 5 bases; unmatched bases: 12. This CDR3 is CSSYGGSRDEQYF. The CDR3 DNA follows: TGCAGCAGTTATGGCGGGAGTAGGGACGAGCAGTACTTC.

This chain connects TRBV25-1 to TRBJ1-6, with 7 bases lining up with TRBD1. CDR3 length: 13 residues. In germline, CDR1 is MGHDK, CDR2 SYGVNS. V shed 6 bases, J shed 10 bases, and the junction held 6 bases outside the gene matches. Here the CDR3 reads CASRDGGGSPLHF. Written as DNA, the CDR3 is TGTGCCAGCAGGGACGGAGGGGGCTCACCCCTCCACTTT.

The chain joins TRBV7-2 to TRBJ1-4, with D unclear. CDR3 length equals 13 residues. Germline CDR1 SGHTA, CDR2 FQGNSA. V lost 5 bases, J lost 8 bases, and 12 bases lay in between. The CDR3, as DNA: TGTGCCAGCAGCGCGACCCAAGGGGAAAAACTGTTTTTT. This translates into CASSATQGEKLFF.

This clonotype was seen a handful of times. The chain couples TRBV2 to TRBJ1-2; tentatively, D is TRBD1 (5 bases). The CDR3 is 12 amino acids. Trimming pared 3 bases from V and 4 bases from J, leaving 6 bases between. The germline V gene has CDR1 SNHLY and CDR2 FYNNEI. CDR3 region: CASSDDSYGYTF. The DNA of the CDR3 is TGTGCCAGCAGTGATGACAGCTATGGCTACACCTTC.

About this clonotype: Its ends do not fully match the called genes, so a read error is possible. The CDR3 DNA reads as TGTGCCAGCAGTCGACAGGGAATAGGCGAAAAACTGTTCTTT. Residues: CASSRQGIGEKLFF. J is TRBJ1-4 and V is TRBV6-5; 7 bases fit TRBD1. This CDR3 comprises 14 residues. Germline-derived CDR1 and CDR2 are MNHEY and SVGAGI.

This rearrangement joins TRBV11-1 to TRBJ2-5, with D possibly called TRBD1 or TRBD2 (6 bases each). This CDR3 spans 14 amino acids. With 5 bases removed from V and 5 bases from J, the gap between germline ends came to 15 bases. The germline V gene has CDR1 SGHAT and CDR2 FQDESV (reference sequence). This chain's CDR3 is CASSLVGGWETQYF. CDR3 nucleotide sequence: TGTGCCAGCAGCCTCGTGGGGGGCTGGGAGACCCAGTACTTC.

This clonotype showed up just a few times. The V call is TRBV6-4, the J call TRBJ2-7, with D possibly being TRBD1 (6 bases). CDR1 is MRHNA and CDR2 is SNTAGT in the germline V gene. V was pared by 2 bases and J by 3 bases, with 14 bases between. The CDR3 is 15 amino acids. Here the CDR3 reads CASSDRTGSGYEQYF. CDR3 sequence (DNA): TGTGCCAGCAGTGACCGTACAGGGTCGGGCTACGAGCAGTACTTC.

The chain uses TRBV10-3 and TRBJ1-1, with a weak D call TRBD1 (5 bases). V was trimmed by 10 bases and J by 0 bases, leaving 12 bases between them. CDR1 and CDR2 (germline): ENHRY, SYGVKD. The CDR3 extends over 13 amino acids. The CDR3 nucleotides read TGTGCCACCCGGACAAGCATGAACACTGAAGCTTTCTTT. This encodes CATRTSMNTEAFF.

Remarks on this clonotype: One junction end disagrees with the germline gene, perhaps due to a read error. The chain employs TRBV29-1 and TRBJ1-2; D not certain. This CDR3 has 15 amino acids. CDR1 is SQVTM, CDR2 ANQGSEA, per germline. CDR3 in DNA: TGCAGCGTTGAAAACGGCCCTCCAGCACCCTATGGCTGCACCTTC. It translates to CSVENGPPAPYGCTF. Looking up the rest from reference TRBV29-1 and TRBJ1-2 gives the full variable domain: SAVISQKPSRDICQRGTSLTIQCQVDSQVTMMFWYRQQPGQSLTLIATANQGSEATYESGFVIDKFPISRPNLTFSTLTVSNMSPEDSSIYLCSVENGPPAPYGCTFGSGTRLTVV.

A remark on this clonotype: This may arise from a read error, as a much more abundant clone is one base away. This chain joins TRBV19 and TRBJ1-1; D is undetermined. CDR1 LNHDA and CDR2 SQIVND come from the germline V gene (reference sequence). This CDR3 spans 12 amino acids. CDR3 coding DNA: TGTGCCAGTAGTTATAAGAACACTGAAGCTCTCTTT. Translated: CASSYKNTEALF.

For this clonotype: An end of the junction differs from the germline gene, which may be a read error. The V gene is TRBV5-1, the J gene TRBJ1-6, with unresolved D. CDR1 is SGHRS, CDR2 YFSETQ, per germline. This CDR3 has 16 amino acids. CDR3 bases: TGCGCCAGCAGCGAAGGACTCTTCTCCTATAATTCACCCCCCCACTTT. The encoded protein is CASSEGLFSYNSPPHF.

This clonotype was seen only once. V is TRBV4-3 and J is TRBJ2-7; 8 bases are a match to TRBD1. Germline CDR1 and CDR2: LGHNA and YSLEER. V dropped 4 bases and J dropped 7; count of bases not matched to a gene: 6. This CDR3 has 13 amino acids. For the CDR3, the DNA is TGCGCCAGCAGCCTCCCAGGGGACAGGGAGCAGTACTTC. Protein sequence: CASSLPGDREQYF.

V and J are TRBV9 and TRBJ2-1; TRBD2 aligns across 7 bases. CDR1 and CDR2 (germline): SGDLS, YYNGEE. The CDR3 extends over 16 amino acids. V shed 1 base, J shed 4 bases, and the junction held 8 bases outside the gene matches. As DNA, the CDR3 is TGTGCCAGCAGCGTATCTGTAGCGGGCGAATACAATGAGCAGTTCTTC. Its translation: CASSVSVAGEYNEQFF. Full variable domain (missing parts from reference TRBV9 and TRBJ2-1): DSGVTQTPKHLITATGQRVTLRCSPRSGDLSVYWYQQSLDQGLQFLIQYYNGEERAKGNILERFSAQQFPDLHSELNLSSLELGDSALYFCASSVSVAGEYNEQFFGPGTRLTVL.

This clonotype was found many times. V usage is TRBV25-1 and J usage is TRBJ1-3; TRBD1 aligns across 12 bases. With V trimmed by 4 bases and J by 9 bases, 13 bases remained unmatched. CDR1 is MGHDK, CDR2 SYGVNS, per germline. The CDR3 is 17 residues long. This CDR3 is CASSVGKGQGAISTIYF. The CDR3 DNA sequence: TGTGCCAGCAGTGTGGGGAAGGGACAGGGGGCCATCAGCACCATATATTTT.

A few counts support this clonotype. The chain employs TRBV2 and TRBJ2-5; 7 bases are a match to TRBD1. Germline trimming cut 6 bases from V and 3 bases from J; bases unmatched to any gene: 4. Germline V CDR1 and CDR2: SNHLY, FYNNEI. CDR3 size: 13 residues. The CDR3 spells CASRTGQKETQYF. The DNA for the CDR3 is TGTGCCAGCAGGACGGGACAGAAAGAGACCCAGTACTTC.